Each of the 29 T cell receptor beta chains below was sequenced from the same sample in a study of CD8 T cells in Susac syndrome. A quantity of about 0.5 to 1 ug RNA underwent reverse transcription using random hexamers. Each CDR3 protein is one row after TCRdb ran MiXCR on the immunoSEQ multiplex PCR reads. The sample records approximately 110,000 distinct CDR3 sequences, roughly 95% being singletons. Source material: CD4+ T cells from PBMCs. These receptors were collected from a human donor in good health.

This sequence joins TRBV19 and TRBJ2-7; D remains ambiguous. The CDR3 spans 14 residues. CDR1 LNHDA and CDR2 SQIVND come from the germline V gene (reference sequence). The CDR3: CASKQATSSYEQYF. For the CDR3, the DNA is TGTGCTTCTAAGCAGGCAACCTCCTCCTACGAGCAGTACTTC.

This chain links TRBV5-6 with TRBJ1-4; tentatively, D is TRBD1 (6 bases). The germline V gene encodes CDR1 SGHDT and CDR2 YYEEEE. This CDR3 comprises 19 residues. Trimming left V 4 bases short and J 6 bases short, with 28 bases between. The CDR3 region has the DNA TGTGCCAGCAGCCTCACAAATGGGATCGGGGGGCAGGAGTATGAAAAACTGTTTTTT. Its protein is CASSLTNGIGGQEYEKLFF.

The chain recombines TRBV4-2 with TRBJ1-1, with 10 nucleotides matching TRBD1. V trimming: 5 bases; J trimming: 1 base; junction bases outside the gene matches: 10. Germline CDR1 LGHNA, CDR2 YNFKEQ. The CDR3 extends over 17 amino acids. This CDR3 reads CASSETGGFVRNTEAFF. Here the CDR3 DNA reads TGTGCCAGCAGCGAGACAGGGGGCTTCGTAAGGAACACTGAAGCTTTCTTT.

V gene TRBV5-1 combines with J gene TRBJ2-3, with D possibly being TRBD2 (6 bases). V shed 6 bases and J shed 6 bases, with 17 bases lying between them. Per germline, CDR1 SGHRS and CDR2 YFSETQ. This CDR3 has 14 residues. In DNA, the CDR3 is TGCGCCAGCACCTTTTTGGAGGGCCAGGATACGCAGTATTTT. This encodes CASTFLEGQDTQYF.

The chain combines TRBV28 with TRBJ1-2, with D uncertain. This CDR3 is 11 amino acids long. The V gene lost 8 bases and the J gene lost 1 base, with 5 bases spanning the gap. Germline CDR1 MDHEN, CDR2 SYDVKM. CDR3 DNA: TGTGCCAGCGGGGTTAACTATGGCTACACCTTC. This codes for CASGVNYGYTF.

CDR3 sequence reads: CASTLGGTNSYEQYF. CDR3 in DNA: TGTGCCAGCACCTTAGGGGGGACCAACTCCTACGAGCAGTACTTC. The V call is TRBV6-6, the J call TRBJ2-7, with D perhaps matching TRBD1 or TRBD2 (6 bases each). V was shortened by 7 bases and J by 0 bases, with 16 bases between the two germline ends. This CDR3 is 15 amino acids long. Germline V gene data show CDR1 as MNHNY and CDR2 as SVGAGI (reference sequence).

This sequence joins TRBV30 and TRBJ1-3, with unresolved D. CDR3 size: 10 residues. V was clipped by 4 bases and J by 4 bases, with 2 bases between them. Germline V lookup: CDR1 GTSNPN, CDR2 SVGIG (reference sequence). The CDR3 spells CAWKGNTIYF. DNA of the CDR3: TGTGCCTGGAAGGGAAACACCATATATTTT.

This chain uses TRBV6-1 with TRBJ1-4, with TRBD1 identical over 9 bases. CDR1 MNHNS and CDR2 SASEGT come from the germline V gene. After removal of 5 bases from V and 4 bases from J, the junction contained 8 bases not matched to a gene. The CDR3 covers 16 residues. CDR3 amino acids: CASSKGQGEVNEKLFF. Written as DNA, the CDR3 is TGTGCCAGCAGTAAGGGACAGGGAGAGGTTAATGAAAAACTGTTTTTT.

For the CDR3, the DNA is TGTGCCAGCAGACCAGGGGGCCTTGTTTACGAGCAGTACTTC. It encodes CASRPGGLVYEQYF. The gene calls are TRBV6-2 or TRBV6-3 and TRBJ2-7, with 8 bases that match TRBD1. Germline V gene lookup returns CDR1 MNHEY and CDR2 SVGEGT. Trimming took 6 bases from V and 4 from J; bases not matched to a gene: 8. This CDR3 is 14 amino acids long.

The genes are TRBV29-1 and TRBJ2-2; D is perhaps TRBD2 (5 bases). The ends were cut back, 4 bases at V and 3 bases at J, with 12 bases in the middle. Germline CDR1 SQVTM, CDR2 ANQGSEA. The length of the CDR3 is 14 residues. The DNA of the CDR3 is TGCAGCGTTGCCGGGGTGGGCGACACCGGGGAGCTGTTTTTT. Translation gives CSVAGVGDTGELFF.

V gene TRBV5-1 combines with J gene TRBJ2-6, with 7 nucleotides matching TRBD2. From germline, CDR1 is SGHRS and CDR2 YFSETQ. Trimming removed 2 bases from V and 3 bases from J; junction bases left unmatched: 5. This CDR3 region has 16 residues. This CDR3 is CASSFREGRGANVLTF. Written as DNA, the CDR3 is TGCGCCAGCAGCTTTAGGGAGGGCCGTGGGGCCAACGTCCTGACTTTC.

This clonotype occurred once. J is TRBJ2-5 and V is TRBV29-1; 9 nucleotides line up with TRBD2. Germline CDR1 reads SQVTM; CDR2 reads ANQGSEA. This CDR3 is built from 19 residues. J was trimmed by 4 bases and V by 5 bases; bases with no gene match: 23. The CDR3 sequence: CSVPRFGGALAGAGETQYF. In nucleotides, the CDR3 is TGCAGCGTTCCGAGGTTCGGGGGCGCATTAGCGGGAGCGGGAGAGACCCAGTACTTC. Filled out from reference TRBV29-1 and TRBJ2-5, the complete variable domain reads SAVISQKPSRDICQRGTSLTIQCQVDSQVTMMFWYRQQPGQSLTLIATANQGSEATYESGFVIDKFPISRPNLTFSTLTVSNMSPEDSSIYLCSVPRFGGALAGAGETQYFGPGTRLLVL.

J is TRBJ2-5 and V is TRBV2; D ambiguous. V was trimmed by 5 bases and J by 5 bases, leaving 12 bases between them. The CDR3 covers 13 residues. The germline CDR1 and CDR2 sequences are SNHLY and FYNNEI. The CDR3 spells CASSQDLGETQYF. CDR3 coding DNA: TGTGCCAGCAGTCAGGATCTGGGGGAGACCCAGTACTTC.

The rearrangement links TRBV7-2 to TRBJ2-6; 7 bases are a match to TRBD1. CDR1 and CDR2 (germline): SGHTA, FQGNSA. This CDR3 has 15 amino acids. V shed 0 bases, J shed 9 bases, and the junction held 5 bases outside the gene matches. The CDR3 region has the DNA TGTGCCAGCAGCTTAGCCCTAGGGGGCGGCAACGTCCTGACTTTC. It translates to CASSLALGGGNVLTF.

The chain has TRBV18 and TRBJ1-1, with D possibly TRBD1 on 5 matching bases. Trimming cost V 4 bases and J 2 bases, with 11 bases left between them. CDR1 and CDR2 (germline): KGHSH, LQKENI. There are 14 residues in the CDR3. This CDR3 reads CASSLTGPNTEAFF. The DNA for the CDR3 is TGTGCCAGCTCACTTACGGGGCCTAACACTGAAGCTTTCTTT.

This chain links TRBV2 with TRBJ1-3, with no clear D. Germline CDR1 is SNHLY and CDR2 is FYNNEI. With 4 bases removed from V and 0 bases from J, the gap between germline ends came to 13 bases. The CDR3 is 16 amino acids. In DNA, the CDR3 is TGTGCCAGCAGTGTTTCGGCCCGGACCTCTGGAAACACCATATATTTT. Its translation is CASSVSARTSGNTIYF.

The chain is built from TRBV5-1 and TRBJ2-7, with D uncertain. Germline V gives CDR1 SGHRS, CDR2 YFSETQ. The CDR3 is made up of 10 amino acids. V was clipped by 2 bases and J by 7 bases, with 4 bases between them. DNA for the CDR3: TGCGCCAGCAGCTTTTATGAGCAGTACTTC. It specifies CASSFYEQYF.

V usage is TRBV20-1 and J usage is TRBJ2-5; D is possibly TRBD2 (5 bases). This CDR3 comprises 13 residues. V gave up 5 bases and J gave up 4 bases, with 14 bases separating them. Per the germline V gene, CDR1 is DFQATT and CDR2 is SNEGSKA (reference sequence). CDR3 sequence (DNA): TGCAGTGCTCCCTCCGGAGGAGGAGAGACCCAGTACTTC. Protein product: CSAPSGGGETQYF.

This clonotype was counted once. CDR3 in DNA: TGTGCCAGCTCCTATCAGGGGTTGAGCAATGAGCAGTTCTTC. It specifies CASSYQGLSNEQFF. This sequence joins TRBV2 and TRBJ2-1; D is possibly TRBD1 (6 bases). The CDR3 is 14 residues long. Germline CDR1 reads SNHLY; CDR2 reads FYNNEI. The V end was cut by 8 bases, the J end by 6 bases, with 17 bases between.

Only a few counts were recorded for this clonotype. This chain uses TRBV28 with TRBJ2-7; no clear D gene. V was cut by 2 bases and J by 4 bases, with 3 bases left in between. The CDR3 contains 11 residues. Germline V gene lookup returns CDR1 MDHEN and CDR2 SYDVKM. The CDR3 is CASSLEYEQYF. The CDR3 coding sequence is TGTGCCAGCAGTTTAGAATACGAGCAGTACTTC.

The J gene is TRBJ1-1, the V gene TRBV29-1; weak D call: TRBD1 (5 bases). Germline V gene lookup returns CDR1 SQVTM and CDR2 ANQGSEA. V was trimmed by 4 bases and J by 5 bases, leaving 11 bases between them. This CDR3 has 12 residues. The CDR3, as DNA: TGCAGCGTTGCCGGCTCAGGGACTGAAGCTTTCTTT. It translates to CSVAGSGTEAFF.

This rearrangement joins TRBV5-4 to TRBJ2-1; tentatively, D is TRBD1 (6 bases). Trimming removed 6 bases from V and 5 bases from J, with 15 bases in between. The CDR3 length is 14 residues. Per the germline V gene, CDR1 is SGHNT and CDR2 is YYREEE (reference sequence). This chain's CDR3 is CASKKAGVNNEQFF. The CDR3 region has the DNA TGTGCCAGCAAAAAGGCAGGGGTAAACAATGAGCAGTTCTTC.

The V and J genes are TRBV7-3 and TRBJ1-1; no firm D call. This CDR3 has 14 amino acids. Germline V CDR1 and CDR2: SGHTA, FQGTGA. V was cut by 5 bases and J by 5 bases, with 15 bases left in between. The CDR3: CASSPGSAATEAFF. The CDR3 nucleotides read TGTGCCAGCAGCCCCGGTTCGGCGGCAACTGAAGCTTTCTTT.

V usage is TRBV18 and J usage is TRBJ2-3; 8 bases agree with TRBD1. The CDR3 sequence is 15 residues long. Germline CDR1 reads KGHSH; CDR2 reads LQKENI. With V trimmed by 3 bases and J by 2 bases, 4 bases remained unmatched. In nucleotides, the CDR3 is TGTGCCAGCTCACCCGGGGACAGGACCACAGATACGCAGTATTTT. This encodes CASSPGDRTTDTQYF.

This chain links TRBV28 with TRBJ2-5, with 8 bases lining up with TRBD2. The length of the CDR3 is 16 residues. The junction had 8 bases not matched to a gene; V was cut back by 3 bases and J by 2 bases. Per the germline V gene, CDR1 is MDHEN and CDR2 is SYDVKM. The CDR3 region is CASSFWFVAGQETQYF. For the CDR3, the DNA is TGTGCCAGCAGTTTCTGGTTCGTAGCGGGGCAAGAGACCCAGTACTTC.

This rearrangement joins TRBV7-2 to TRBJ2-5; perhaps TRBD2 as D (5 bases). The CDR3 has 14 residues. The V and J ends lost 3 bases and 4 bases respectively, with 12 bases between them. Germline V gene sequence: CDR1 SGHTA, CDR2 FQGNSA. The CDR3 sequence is CASSLAGGGETQYF. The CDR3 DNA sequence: TGTGCCAGCAGCTTGGCCGGAGGCGGAGAGACCCAGTACTTC.

The CDR3 sequence: CAWSVRRQGLDEQFF. The CDR3 DNA sequence: TGTGCCTGGAGTGTACGTCGTCAGGGGCTGGATGAGCAGTTCTTC. The V gene is TRBV30, the J gene TRBJ2-1; maybe TRBD1 (6 bases). Germline V gives CDR1 GTSNPN, CDR2 SVGIG (reference sequence). Between the trimmed V and J ends, which lost 0 bases and 8 bases, there was a span of 17 bases. This CDR3 comprises 15 residues.

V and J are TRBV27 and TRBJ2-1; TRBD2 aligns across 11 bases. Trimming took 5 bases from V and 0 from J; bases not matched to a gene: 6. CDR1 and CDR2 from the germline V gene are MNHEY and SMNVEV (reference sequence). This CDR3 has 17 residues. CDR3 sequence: CASSIRLAGSSYNEQFF. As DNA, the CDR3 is TGTGCCAGCAGTATCCGACTAGCGGGGAGCTCCTACAATGAGCAGTTCTTC.

In nucleotides, the CDR3 is TGCAGTGCTAGAGGGACACTCTCCTATAATTCACCCCTCCACTTT. Its translation is CSARGTLSYNSPLHF. The chain links TRBV20-1 to TRBJ1-6; the D gene is possibly TRBD1 (5 bases). The CDR3 is 15 amino acids. The germline V gene has CDR1 DFQATT and CDR2 SNEGSKA (reference sequence). V was trimmed by 1 base and J by 0 bases, leaving 7 bases between them.